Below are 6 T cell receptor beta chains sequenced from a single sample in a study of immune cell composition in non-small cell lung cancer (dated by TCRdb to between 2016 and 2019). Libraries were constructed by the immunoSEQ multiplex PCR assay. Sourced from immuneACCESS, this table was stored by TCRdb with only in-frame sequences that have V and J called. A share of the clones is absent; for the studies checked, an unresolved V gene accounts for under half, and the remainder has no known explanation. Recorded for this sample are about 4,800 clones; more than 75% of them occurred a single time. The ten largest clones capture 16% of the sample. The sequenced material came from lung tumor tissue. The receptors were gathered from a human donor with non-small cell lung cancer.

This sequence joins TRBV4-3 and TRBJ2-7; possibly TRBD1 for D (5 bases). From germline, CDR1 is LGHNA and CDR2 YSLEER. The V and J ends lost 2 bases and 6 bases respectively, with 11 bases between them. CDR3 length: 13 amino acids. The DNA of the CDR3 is TGCGCCAGCAGCCAACTAGGGGCCAGCGAGCAGTACTTC. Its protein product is CASSQLGASEQYF.

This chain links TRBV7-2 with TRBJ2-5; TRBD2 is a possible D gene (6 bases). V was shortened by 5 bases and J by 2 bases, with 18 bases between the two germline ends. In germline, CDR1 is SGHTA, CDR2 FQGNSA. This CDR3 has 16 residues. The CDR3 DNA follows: TGTGCCAGCAGCCATAGCGGCAACGCCAATCAAGAGACCCAGTACTTC. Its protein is CASSHSGNANQETQYF.

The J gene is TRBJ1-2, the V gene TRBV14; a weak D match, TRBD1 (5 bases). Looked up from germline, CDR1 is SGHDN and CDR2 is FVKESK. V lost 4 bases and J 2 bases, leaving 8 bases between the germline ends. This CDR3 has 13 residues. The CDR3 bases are TGTGCCAGCAGCCCCGGGGGGAACTATGGCTACACCTTC. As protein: CASSPGGNYGYTF.

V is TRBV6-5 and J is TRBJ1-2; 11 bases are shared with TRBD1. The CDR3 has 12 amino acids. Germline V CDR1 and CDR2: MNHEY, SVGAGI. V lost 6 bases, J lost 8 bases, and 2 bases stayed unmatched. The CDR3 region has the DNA TGTGCCAGCAGGGGACAGGGGGGCGGCTACACCTTC. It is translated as CASRGQGGGYTF.

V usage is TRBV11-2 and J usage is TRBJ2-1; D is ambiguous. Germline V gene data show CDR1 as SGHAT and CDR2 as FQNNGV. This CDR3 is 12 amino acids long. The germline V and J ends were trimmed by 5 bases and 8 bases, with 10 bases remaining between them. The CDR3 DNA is TGTGCCAGCAGCGTGCCTAGACATGAGCAGTTCTTC. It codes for CASSVPRHEQFF.

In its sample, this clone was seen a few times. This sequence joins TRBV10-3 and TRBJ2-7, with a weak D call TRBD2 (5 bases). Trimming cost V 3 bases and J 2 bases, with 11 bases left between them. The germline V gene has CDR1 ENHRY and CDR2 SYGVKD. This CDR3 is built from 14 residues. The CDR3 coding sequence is TGTGCCATCAGTGACCCCCCCGGGGCCTACGAGCAGTACTTC. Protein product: CAISDPPGAYEQYF.